This TCR beta chain was observed in a study of T-cell reconstitution after alpha-beta-depleted transplantation in children. Study conclusions and caveats: Newly produced T cells mostly accounted for T-cell counts and diversity one year post-transplant. Where alpha-beta T cells came from about two months after transplant was reportedly several hundred expanded graft clones. It was surviving recipient T cells and thymic progenitors that gave some patients high TCRbeta diversity at day 60.

TCRbeta library construction was performed incorporating unique molecular identifiers. TCRdb itself ran the PCR reads through MiXCR, one entry per CDR3 protein. The sample has about 280,000 distinct CDR3 sequences; more than 9% are singletons. CDR1 is SGHKS, CDR2 YYEKEE, per germline (reference sequence). CDR3 size: 13 residues. V was pared by 0 bases and J by 8 bases, with 11 bases between. This clonotype was seen repeatedly, ten times or more. Its antigen is unidentified. The clonotype was recovered from a male patient aged 2-15 years who had a stem cell transplant for chronic granulomatous disease, so the T cells may come from the graft donor. Here the sequenced sample was peripheral blood, taken 180 days after TCRalphabeta/CD19-depleted stem cell transplant. The rearrangement uses TRBV5-5 and TRBJ1-2; perhaps TRBD1 as D (6 bases). CDR3 sequence (DNA): TGTGCCAGCAGCTTGGTCACAGGGTGGGGCTACACCTTC. Protein product: CASSLVTGWGYTF.